This T cell receptor (beta chain) was sequenced in a study of quantifying T cell responses using KT2 cells. For the study at large: cDNA was made from DNase-treated RNA using alpha and beta constant primers.

This clonotype came up a few times. A single-stranded UMI oligo with SP2 sequence was ligated to cDNA 3' ends. An equimolar mix of RC1.1 and RC1.2 primed the beta chain across TRBC1 and TRBC2. TCRdb analysed the UMI-ligation and nested PCR reads with MiXCR anew, one entry per CDR3 protein. The repertoire consists of fewer than 45,000 distinct CDR3 sequences, with about a sixth occurring once and the leading ten covering roughly 44%. The clonotype originates from a human donor. Sequenced material: PBMCs spiked with cells of the T cell clone KT2.

CDR3 nucleotide sequence: TGCGCCAGCAGTGAGAGTTACGAGCAGTACTTC. Its protein is CASSESYEQYF. The chain uses TRBV10-2 and TRBJ2-7; D is unclear. Trimming shortened V by 2 bases and J by 4 bases, and 3 bases separated the two germline ends. This CDR3 contains 11 residues. In germline, CDR1 is WSHSY, CDR2 SAAADI.